The next 4 T cell receptor beta chains were all read from a single sample in a study of beta chain features in type 1 diabetes. Expressed TCRB transcripts got sequenced, as all isolated RNA was reverse transcribed. Some clones are missing from TCRdb's copy, which holds only in-frame ones; the method was immunoSEQ multiplex PCR. The profile shows fewer than 250,000 clones, 55% to 70% of them singletons. The sample comprised naive CD4+ T cells from blood. These receptors were collected from a man younger than 45 in good health.

The genes are TRBV29-1 and TRBJ2-3; 10 bases agree with TRBD1. The germline CDR1 and CDR2 sequences are SQVTM and ANQGSEA. V shed 6 bases, J shed 3 bases, and the junction held 6 bases outside the gene matches. The CDR3 has 14 residues. The CDR3 reads CSVDDRGQTDTQYF. CDR3 sequence (DNA): TGCAGCGTGGACGACAGGGGGCAAACAGATACGCAGTATTTT.

The rearrangement joins TRBV14 to TRBJ2-6; D unclear. The ends were cut back, 6 bases at V and 0 bases at J, with 9 bases in the middle. The CDR3 totals 15 residues. CDR1 and CDR2 from the germline V gene are SGHDN and FVKESK. This chain's CDR3 is CASSSLLSGANVLTF. CDR3 bases: TGTGCCAGCAGTTCCCTGCTCTCTGGGGCCAACGTCCTGACTTTC.

The V call is TRBV28, the J call TRBJ2-7; weak D call: TRBD1 (5 bases). CDR3 size: 15 residues. The germline CDR1 and CDR2 sequences are MDHEN and SYDVKM. Trimming stripped 4 bases from V and 0 bases from J, with 13 bases between. In DNA, the CDR3 is TGTGCCAGCAGTTCCCCAGGGCGGAGCTCCTACGAGCAGTACTTC. Amino acid sequence: CASSSPGRSSYEQYF.

The rearrangement links TRBV30 to TRBJ2-3; D is possibly TRBD2 (6 bases). Per germline, CDR1 GTSNPN and CDR2 SVGIG (reference sequence). V lost 1 base to trimming and J lost 0 bases, with 14 bases between them. The CDR3 spans 16 residues. In nucleotides, the CDR3 is TGTGCCTGGAGTGAGGGACCGGGACTGAGCACAGATACGCAGTATTTT. Its protein is CAWSEGPGLSTDTQYF.